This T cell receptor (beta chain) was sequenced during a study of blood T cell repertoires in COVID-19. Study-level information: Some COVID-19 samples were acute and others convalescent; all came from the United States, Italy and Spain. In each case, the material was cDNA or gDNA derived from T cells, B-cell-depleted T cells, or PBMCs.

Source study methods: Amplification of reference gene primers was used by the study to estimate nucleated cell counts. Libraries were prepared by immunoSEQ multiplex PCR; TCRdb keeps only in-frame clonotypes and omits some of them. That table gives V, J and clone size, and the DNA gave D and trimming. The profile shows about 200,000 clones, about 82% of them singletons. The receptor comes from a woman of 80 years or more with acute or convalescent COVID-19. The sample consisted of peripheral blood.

CDR3 sequence (DNA): TGTGCCAGCAGTCAAGGTAGGGGGGGATGGGACAATGAGCAGTTCTTC. Its protein product is CASSQGRGGWDNEQFF. This chain uses TRBV21-1 with TRBJ2-1; the table calls TRBD2, which could not be checked here. TRBV21-1 is annotated as a pseudogene. This CDR3 contains 16 residues.